One sample yielded the 27 T cell receptor beta chains listed below, sequenced in a study of control samples from healthy donors and cancer patients. This table comes from immunoSEQ multiplex PCR, and its TCRdb copy is limited to in-frame clones, with some not included. Of about 61,000 clones listed, 90% were seen once; the top ten hold 5.5% to 7%. What was sequenced was PBMCs. The receptors originated from a man aged 55 to 70 with colorectal cancer.

V is TRBV29-1 and J is TRBJ1-2; 9 positions agree with TRBD1. Germline-derived CDR1 and CDR2 are SQVTM and ANQGSEA. CDR3 length equals 12 residues. The trim removed 7 bases at V and 8 bases at J, leaving 8 bases unmatched. CDR3 residues: CSARQGVQGYTF. In DNA form, the CDR3 reads TGCAGCGCAAGACAGGGGGTCCAAGGCTACACCTTC.

The rearrangement links TRBV7-9 to TRBJ1-3; a possible D gene is TRBD1 (5 bases). V was trimmed by 5 bases and J by 4 bases, leaving 15 bases between them. Germline loops: CDR1 SEHNR, CDR2 FQNEAQ (reference sequence). This CDR3 is built from 15 residues. CDR3 nucleotide sequence: TGTGCCAGCAGCCCCACGATAGGGGACGGAAACACCATATATTTT. It specifies CASSPTIGDGNTIYF.

The V gene is TRBV5-6, the J gene TRBJ2-7, with 10 bases fitting TRBD1. This CDR3 has 16 residues. The trim removed 2 bases at V and 7 bases at J, leaving 12 bases unmatched. The germline CDR1 and CDR2 sequences are SGHDT and YYEEEE. CDR3 sequence reads: CASSFRTGTGVGEQYF. DNA of the CDR3: TGTGCCAGCAGCTTCAGAACAGGGACAGGGGTTGGGGAGCAGTACTTC.

This sequence joins TRBV10-3 and TRBJ1-2; the D gene is possibly TRBD1 (6 bases). Germline V gives CDR1 ENHRY, CDR2 SYGVKD. Trimming took off 5 bases at V and 8 bases at J, with 12 bases between the two ends. CDR3 length equals 12 residues. The CDR3 region is CAISPRGGGYTF. The DNA for the CDR3 is TGTGCCATCAGTCCCAGAGGGGGGGGCTACACCTTC.

The chain is built from TRBV14 and TRBJ1-6, with TRBD1 matching 9 bases. Germline V gene lookup returns CDR1 SGHDN and CDR2 FVKESK. The V gene end was trimmed by 4 bases and the J gene end by 6 bases; junction bases not matched to a gene: 4. The length of the CDR3 is 15 residues. The CDR3 coding sequence is TGTGCCAGCAGCCCCGGACAGGGGATTAATTCACCCCTCCACTTT. It specifies CASSPGQGINSPLHF.

The chain uses TRBV3-1 (or the pseudogene TRBV3-2) and TRBJ1-2, with TRBD1 matching 9 bases. Looked up from germline, CDR1 is LGHDT and CDR2 is YNNKEL (reference sequence). The CDR3 contains 15 residues. V gave up 0 bases and J gave up 5 bases; unmatched junction bases: 4. The CDR3 coding sequence is TGTGCCAGCAGCCAAGATCCAGGGACAGGGTATGGCTACACCTTC. Its protein product is CASSQDPGTGYGYTF.

The chain combines TRBV13 with TRBJ2-7; 10 bases agree with TRBD1. This CDR3 contains 15 residues. The trim removed 4 bases at V and 2 bases at J, leaving 5 bases unmatched. Germline loops: CDR1 PRHDT, CDR2 FYEKMQ (reference sequence). CDR3 in DNA: TGTGCCAGCAGCTCCTCCGGGACAGGGGCCTACGAGCAGTACTTC. It encodes CASSSSGTGAYEQYF.

The chain joins TRBV4-3 to TRBJ2-7; D is unclear. In germline, CDR1 is LGHNA, CDR2 YSLEER. The CDR3 contains 14 residues. V lost 0 bases to trimming and J lost 1 base, with 7 bases between them. The CDR3 DNA reads TGCGCCAGCAGCCAAGAATCGGGTTCCTACGAGCAGTACTTC. This codes for CASSQESGSYEQYF.

J is TRBJ2-3 and V is TRBV7-2; 7 bases map to TRBD2. Trimming removed 7 bases from V and 4 bases from J; junction bases left unmatched: 8. Germline V gene lookup returns CDR1 SGHTA and CDR2 FQGNSA. This CDR3 is 14 amino acids long. DNA for the CDR3: TGTGCCAGCACCCTCGGACTAGGGGCAGATACGCAGTATTTT. Translated: CASTLGLGADTQYF.

The chain carries TRBV7-3 and TRBJ2-3; 12 bases line up with TRBD2. CDR1 and CDR2 from the germline V gene are SGHTA and FQGTGA. V dropped 5 bases and J dropped 3; count of bases not matched to a gene: 6. CDR3 length: 16 residues. For the CDR3, the DNA is TGTGCCAGCAGCGCCTACGGACTAGCGGGGACAGATACGCAGTATTTT. Its translation is CASSAYGLAGTDTQYF.

Only one count was recorded for this clone. This chain links TRBV7-9 with TRBJ1-2, with D unclear. V lost 5 bases and J 3 bases, leaving 19 bases between the germline ends. The V gene's germline CDR1 is SEHNR and CDR2 FQNEAQ (reference sequence). This CDR3 region has 16 residues. CDR3 sequence (DNA): TGTGCCAGCAGCCTCCCTCGACTGAGCGATTACTATGGCTACACCTTC. It translates to CASSLPRLSDYYGYTF.

The V and J genes are TRBV3-1 (or the pseudogene TRBV3-2) and TRBJ2-5; maybe TRBD1 (5 bases). This CDR3 contains 12 residues. The germline V gene has CDR1 LGHDT and CDR2 YNNKEL (reference sequence). V shed 8 bases and J shed 1 base, with 8 bases lying between them. Here the CDR3 reads CASSDTQETQYF. DNA of the CDR3: TGTGCCAGCTCGGACACCCAAGAGACCCAGTACTTC.

V and J are TRBV18 and TRBJ1-2, with D perhaps TRBD1 (6 bases). Germline V gene data show CDR1 as KGHSH and CDR2 as LQKENI. This CDR3 region has 13 residues. V dropped 2 bases and J dropped 2 bases, with 6 bases sitting between them. In DNA, the CDR3 is TGTGCCAGCTCACCAGGGGGCAACTATGGCTACACCTTC. As protein: CASSPGGNYGYTF. The full variable domain, in which reference TRBV18 and TRBJ1-2 provide the parts outside the CDR3, is NAGVMQNPRHLVRRRGQEARLRCSPMKGHSHVYWYRQLPEEGLKFMVYLQKENIIDESGMPKERFSAEFPKEGPSILRIQQVVRGDSAAYFCASSPGGNYGYTFGSGTRLTVV.

The chain combines TRBV30 with TRBJ1-5, with D perhaps TRBD1 (5 bases). CDR1 GTSNPN and CDR2 SVGIG come from the germline V gene (reference sequence). There are 13 residues in the CDR3. V was clipped by 4 bases and J by 4 bases, with 11 bases between them. CDR3 nucleotide sequence: TGTGCCTGGAATGCACAGGTTAATCAGCCCCAGCATTTT. Translated: CAWNAQVNQPQHF.

This clone was detected only once. This chain links TRBV18 with TRBJ1-1; D is uncertain. This CDR3 has 16 residues. V gave up 0 bases and J gave up 0 bases, with 11 bases separating them. Germline V gives CDR1 KGHSH, CDR2 LQKENI. The CDR3 coding sequence is TGTGCCAGCTCACCACCGTTGGGGAACCTGAACACTGAAGCTTTCTTT. Translated, it gives CASSPPLGNLNTEAFF.

The chain joins TRBV11-3 to TRBJ1-6; D gene ambiguous. The germline CDR1 and CDR2 sequences are SGHNT and YENEEA. The germline V and J ends were trimmed by 0 bases and 10 bases, with 10 bases remaining between them. The CDR3 is 14 amino acids. The CDR3 DNA reads as TGTGCCAGCAGCTTAGATGGGGAGACGTCACCCCTCCACTTT. Protein: CASSLDGETSPLHF.

The chain combines TRBV9 with TRBJ2-7; TRBD1 agrees at 11 bases. Germline V gives CDR1 SGDLS, CDR2 YYNGEE. The length of the CDR3 is 13 residues. Trimming took 4 bases from V and 6 from J; bases not matched to a gene: 3. The CDR3 sequence is CASSQDRGREQYF. For the CDR3, the DNA is TGTGCCAGCAGCCAGGACAGGGGGCGCGAGCAGTACTTC.

This rearrangement joins TRBV28 to TRBJ2-7; tentatively, D is TRBD2 (7 bases). The V end was cut by 6 bases, the J end by 5 bases, with 20 bases between. The CDR3 totals 15 residues. Germline V gene lookup returns CDR1 MDHEN and CDR2 SYDVKM. In DNA, the CDR3 is TGTGCCAGCAGGCCAAGGGGGGGGCCAGACAACGAGCAGTACTTC. This sequence encodes CASRPRGGPDNEQYF. Full variable domain (missing parts from reference TRBV28 and TRBJ2-7): DVKVTQSSRYLVKRTGEKVFLECVQDMDHENMFWYRQDPGLGLRLIYFSYDVKMKEKGDIPEGYSVSREKKERFSLILESASTNQTSMYLCASRPRGGPDNEQYFGPGTRLTVT.

The chain has TRBV6-1 and TRBJ1-6; D unclear. Germline lookup yields CDR1 MNHNS and CDR2 SASEGT. Trimming removed 2 bases from V and 6 bases from J, with 8 bases in between. The length of the CDR3 is 14 residues. The CDR3 bases are TGTGCCAGCAGTGAACGGCAGCTTAATTCACCCCTCCACTTT. It yields the protein CASSERQLNSPLHF.

Regarding this clone: One junction end does not reproduce the germline sequence, and a read error may be involved. The V and J genes are TRBV12-3 or TRBV12-4 and TRBJ1-2; no firm D call. CDR3 length: 11 amino acids. The CDR3 DNA reads as TGTGCCAGCAGTTTAGCGCCCCAGCTTAGCTTC. Protein sequence: CASSLAPQLSF.

CDR3 region: CASSQEASGGGTDTQYF. The CDR3 region has the DNA TGCGCCAGCAGCCAAGAGGCTAGCGGGGGTGGCACAGATACGCAGTATTTT. The V gene is TRBV4-3, the J gene TRBJ2-3; 10 bases are a match to TRBD2. Unmatched junction bases numbered 4, after V lost 0 bases and J lost 1 base. The CDR3 has 17 residues. CDR1 is LGHNA, CDR2 YSLEER, per germline.

This chain connects TRBV6-1 to TRBJ1-6, with TRBD1 as a possible D gene (6 bases). CDR1 is MNHNS and CDR2 is SASEGT in the germline V gene. The length of the CDR3 is 15 residues. Trimming removed 2 bases from V and 6 bases from J, with 11 bases in between. The CDR3, as DNA: TGTGCCAGCAGTGAAAGGGCCAGGGGTAATTCACCCCTCCACTTT. Encoded protein: CASSERARGNSPLHF.

This clone was picked up one time. This chain links TRBV19 with TRBJ2-2; 8 bases are a match to TRBD2. CDR1 LNHDA and CDR2 SQIVND come from the germline V gene (reference sequence). V shed 5 bases and J 3 bases; nucleotides not matched to a gene: 5. The CDR3 consists of 15 residues. The CDR3 loop reads CASSSGGGHTGELFF. In DNA form, the CDR3 reads TGTGCCAGTAGTTCCGGGGGGGGCCACACCGGGGAGCTGTTTTTT.

V usage is TRBV19 and J usage is TRBJ1-2; no firm D call. V lost 5 bases to trimming and J lost 3 bases, with 16 bases between them. Germline V gene data show CDR1 as LNHDA and CDR2 as SQIVND (reference sequence). This CDR3 contains 15 residues. CDR3 protein: CASSPYLTIDYGYTF. In DNA form, the CDR3 reads TGTGCCAGTAGTCCCTACCTCACGATTGACTATGGCTACACCTTC.

This clone appeared a few times. This chain links TRBV9 with TRBJ2-3; D perhaps matches TRBD2 (6 bases). CDR1 is SGDLS and CDR2 is YYNGEE in the germline V gene. Trimming pared 3 bases from V and 6 bases from J, leaving 17 bases between. CDR3 length equals 15 residues. The CDR3 sequence: CASSARLVSGDTQYF. CDR3 bases: TGTGCCAGCAGCGCAAGACTAGTTTCGGGGGATACGCAGTATTTT.

This chain joins TRBV2 and TRBJ2-7, with 7 positions matching TRBD2. This CDR3 contains 12 residues. V shed 8 bases and J 5 bases; nucleotides not matched to a gene: 6. Germline assignment: CDR1 SNHLY and CDR2 FYNNEI. CDR3 loop: CASRLAGNEQYF. CDR3 DNA: TGTGCCAGCCGACTAGCCGGGAACGAGCAGTACTTC.

The chain recombines TRBV14 with TRBJ2-7; TRBD1 matches 8 bases. Per the germline V gene, CDR1 is SGHDN and CDR2 is FVKESK. V was clipped by 2 bases and J by 2 bases; unmatched bases: 8. This CDR3 region has 16 residues. CDR3 DNA sequence: TGTGCCAGCAGCCAACGGACAGGGTATGAGGCCTACGAGCAGTACTTC. Translation: CASSQRTGYEAYEQYF.